The 20 T cell receptor beta chains in this list originate from one sample, sequenced in a study of cytomegalovirus exposure and HLA in healthy donors. Sequencing used immunoSEQ multiplex PCR; TCRdb keeps in-frame clones, though not all of them. The sample holds roughly 330,000 clones, around 87% seen once. The material sequenced was PBMCs. The receptor set was obtained from a woman younger than 45 in good health and CMV-seropositive.

This chain joins TRBV5-1 and TRBJ1-2, with D possibly being TRBD1 (6 bases). V lost 3 bases and J 5 bases, leaving 23 bases between the germline ends. The CDR3 is 17 residues long. Germline CDR1 SGHRS, CDR2 YFSETQ. CDR3 amino acids: CASSSQGRGGVEYGYTF. Here the CDR3 DNA reads TGCGCCAGCAGCTCCCAAGGCAGGGGCGGCGTTGAGTATGGCTACACCTTC.

This rearrangement joins TRBV29-1 to TRBJ2-7; D is uncertain. The CDR3 consists of 12 residues. Trimming removed 3 bases from V and 2 bases from J, with 8 bases in between. Looked up from germline, CDR1 is SQVTM and CDR2 is ANQGSEA. CDR3 amino acids: CSVEDPTYEQYF. The CDR3 coding sequence is TGCAGCGTTGAGGACCCCACCTACGAGCAGTACTTC.

J is TRBJ1-2 and V is TRBV9; D is unclear. Looked up from germline, CDR1 is SGDLS and CDR2 is YYNGEE. This CDR3 region has 12 residues. Trimming cost V 0 bases and J 6 bases, with 6 bases left between them. The CDR3 nucleotides read TGTGCCAGCAGCGTAGGCGTGGATGGCTACACCTTC. Translated, it gives CASSVGVDGYTF.

This chain joins TRBV2 and TRBJ1-3, with D hard to call. This CDR3 is built from 18 residues. In germline, CDR1 is SNHLY, CDR2 FYNNEI. V shed 5 bases and J shed 0 bases, with 20 bases lying between them. CDR3 coding DNA: TGTGCCAGCAGTCGAGAAACGGGCTTCCTCGGCTCTGGAAACACCATATATTTT. Residues: CASSRETGFLGSGNTIYF.

This clone was seen more than once but under ten times. The chain's CDR3 is CASSLWFYEQYF. The CDR3 DNA reads as TGTGCCAGCAGTTTATGGTTCTACGAGCAGTACTTC. The rearrangement links TRBV28 to TRBJ2-7; no firm D call. Trimming removed 0 bases from V and 3 bases from J, with 3 bases in between. CDR3 size: 12 residues. Germline-derived CDR1 and CDR2 are MDHEN and SYDVKM.

V gene TRBV28 combines with J gene TRBJ1-5, with D hard to call. The germline V gene has CDR1 MDHEN and CDR2 SYDVKM. The CDR3 runs 16 residues. V lost 3 bases, J lost 6 bases, and 18 bases lay in between. The CDR3 reads CASSFFESGKSQPQHF. The CDR3 bases are TGTGCCAGCAGTTTCTTCGAATCGGGGAAGAGTCAGCCCCAGCATTTT. Using reference TRBV28 and TRBJ1-5 for the parts outside the CDR3, the full variable domain is DVKVTQSSRYLVKRTGEKVFLECVQDMDHENMFWYRQDPGLGLRLIYFSYDVKMKEKGDIPEGYSVSREKKERFSLILESASTNQTSMYLCASSFFESGKSQPQHFGDGTRLSIL.

The chain recombines TRBV28 with TRBJ2-7; tentative D call: TRBD2 (5 bases). The V and J ends lost 2 bases and 4 bases respectively, with 15 bases between them. The CDR3 has 15 residues. Per the germline V gene, CDR1 is MDHEN and CDR2 is SYDVKM. The CDR3 loop is CASSLPRASHYEQYF. CDR3 DNA: TGTGCCAGCAGTTTACCCCGGGCTAGCCATTACGAGCAGTACTTC.

The J gene is TRBJ2-7, the V gene TRBV5-6; D is unclear. The CDR3 length is 12 residues. Germline V gives CDR1 SGHDT, CDR2 YYEEEE. V lost 2 bases and J 2 bases, leaving 5 bases between the germline ends. CDR3 protein: CASSLSTYEQYF. CDR3 sequence (DNA): TGTGCCAGCAGCTTATCTACCTACGAGCAGTACTTC.

The chain couples TRBV27 to TRBJ2-7, with 8 nucleotides matching TRBD2. V lost 5 bases, J lost 3 bases, and 6 bases stayed unmatched. Germline assignment: CDR1 MNHEY and CDR2 SMNVEV (reference sequence). This CDR3 is 14 amino acids long. CDR3 sequence reads: CASSPGTRYYEQYF. The CDR3 DNA reads as TGTGCCAGCAGTCCGGGGACTAGATACTACGAGCAGTACTTC.

This chain links TRBV25-1 with TRBJ2-7; weak D call: TRBD1 (6 bases). Germline V gives CDR1 MGHDK, CDR2 SYGVNS. Trimming removed 6 bases from V and 0 bases from J, with 12 bases in between. This CDR3 is 14 amino acids long. CDR3 sequence reads: CASRDRISSYEQYF. The CDR3 DNA reads as TGTGCCAGCAGAGACAGGATCAGCTCCTACGAGCAGTACTTC.

The V gene is TRBV18, the J gene TRBJ1-2; 9 positions agree with TRBD1. This CDR3 spans 13 amino acids. The V gene's germline CDR1 is KGHSH and CDR2 LQKENI. V was pared by 4 bases and J by 7 bases, with 4 bases of the junction left unmatched. The CDR3 bases are TGTGCCAGCTCACTACAGGGGGCCGGTGGCTACACCTTC. Translation: CASSLQGAGGYTF.

This clone was detected only once. V and J are TRBV7-2 and TRBJ1-1; D possibly corresponds to TRBD1 (5 bases). Trimming shortened V by 1 base and J by 1 base, and 10 bases separated the two germline ends. CDR3 size: 15 residues. Germline CDR1 is SGHTA and CDR2 is FQGNSA. The CDR3 protein is CASSLERGPNTEAFF. For the CDR3, the DNA is TGTGCCAGCAGCTTAGAACGGGGACCGAACACTGAAGCTTTCTTT.

The rearrangement joins TRBV27 to TRBJ2-2; D perhaps matches TRBD1 (6 bases). The CDR3 runs to 13 residues. CDR1 is MNHEY, CDR2 SMNVEV, per germline (reference sequence). With 5 bases removed from V and 5 bases from J, the gap between germline ends came to 9 bases. Written as DNA, the CDR3 is TGTGCCAGCAGTGTCGGGACAACCGGGGAGCTGTTTTTT. Translating gives CASSVGTTGELFF.

DNA of the CDR3: TGCAGCGTTGCAGGGAACACTAATGAAAAACTGTTTTTT. It codes for CSVAGNTNEKLFF. V usage is TRBV29-1 and J usage is TRBJ1-4; D is perhaps TRBD1 (5 bases). Trimming left V 4 bases short and J 2 bases short, with 8 bases between. Per germline, CDR1 SQVTM and CDR2 ANQGSEA. This CDR3 comprises 13 residues.

V is TRBV7-2 and J is TRBJ2-4; 9 bases fit TRBD2. Per germline, CDR1 SGHTA and CDR2 FQGNSA. Trimming at V came to 5 bases and at J to 3 bases, leaving 2 bases not matched to a gene. This CDR3 is built from 14 residues. The DNA of the CDR3 is TGTGCCAGCAGCGGCGGGGGGGGCAAAAACATTCAGTACTTC. Residues: CASSGGGGKNIQYF.

The chain recombines TRBV6-4 with TRBJ2-1; D call uncertain. Trimming took off 5 bases at V and 6 bases at J, with 17 bases between the two ends. Germline V lookup: CDR1 MRHNA, CDR2 SNTAGT. This CDR3 is 15 amino acids long. The chain's CDR3 is CASSPQQGLVNEQFF. The CDR3 bases are TGTGCCAGCAGTCCTCAGCAAGGCCTCGTCAATGAGCAGTTCTTC.

This clone was observed a handful of times. The V gene is TRBV7-9, the J gene TRBJ2-5; the D gene is possibly TRBD1 (7 bases). The germline CDR1 and CDR2 sequences are SEHNR and FQNEAQ (reference sequence). The CDR3 length is 15 residues. Trimming left V 8 bases short and J 5 bases short, with 21 bases between. The CDR3 DNA reads TGTGCCAGCGGGAAACCGGGACAGACTAGGGAGACCCAGTACTTC. Translated: CASGKPGQTRETQYF. Variable domain in full (rest from reference TRBV7-9 and TRBJ2-5): DTGVSQNPRHKITKRGQNVTFRCDPISEHNRLYWYRQTLGQGPEFLTYFQNEAQLEKSRLLSDRFSAERPKGSFSTLEIQRTEQGDSAMYLCASGKPGQTRETQYFGPGTRLLVL.

The J gene is TRBJ2-7, the V gene TRBV6-6; TRBD2 might be the D (7 bases). This CDR3 has 13 residues. The germline CDR1 and CDR2 sequences are MNHNY and SVGAGI (reference sequence). Between the trimmed V and J ends, which lost 2 bases and 5 bases, there was a span of 10 bases. The CDR3 bases are TGTGCCAGCAGTTACGGGGGGGGCGACGAGCAGTACTTC. Its protein product is CASSYGGGDEQYF.

V is TRBV14 and J is TRBJ2-7; D may be TRBD1 (6 bases). V shed 1 base and J shed 5 bases, with 12 bases lying between them. This CDR3 spans 14 amino acids. The germline CDR1 and CDR2 sequences are SGHDN and FVKESK. The chain's CDR3 is CASSQGVTGNEQYF. In DNA, the CDR3 is TGTGCCAGCAGCCAAGGGGTAACAGGGAACGAGCAGTACTTC.

On this clone itself: Germline is not matched at one junction end, which may reflect a read error. The rearrangement joins TRBV7-9 to TRBJ2-7; tentative D call: TRBD1 (5 bases). The V gene's germline CDR1 is SEHNR and CDR2 FQNEAQ (reference sequence). The CDR3 is 15 residues long. The CDR3 region is CASSLGIQGTGIDAF. As DNA, the CDR3 is TGTGCCAGCAGCTTAGGGATCCAGGGCACTGGAATAGATGCCTTC.